These 26 T cell receptor beta chains were all obtained from the same sample, sequenced in a study of shared clonotypes between healthy human individuals. Here immunoSEQ multiplex PCR was the method, and the copy in TCRdb shows in-frame clones only, minus some. The sample lists approximately 720,000 clones, approximately 79% occurring once. The sample taken for sequencing was memory CD4+ T cells sorted from blood. Documented subset: CD45RA-negative fraction. The receptors shown here come from a woman aged 25 to 45 in good health.

This clone has at least ten counts. The chain uses TRBV28 and TRBJ1-2; no firm D call. The CDR3 runs 11 residues. V was cut by 4 bases and J by 8 bases, with 8 bases left in between. The germline V gene has CDR1 MDHEN and CDR2 SYDVKM. The CDR3 DNA sequence: TGTGCCAGCAGTTCCCACTCCGGCTACACCTTC. The encoded protein is CASSSHSGYTF.

CDR3 amino acids: CSVHRGWNTEAFF. The CDR3 DNA is TGCAGCGTGCACAGGGGGTGGAACACTGAAGCTTTCTTT. The chain joins TRBV29-1 to TRBJ1-1; 8 bases fit TRBD1. This CDR3 has 13 residues. Germline CDR1 SQVTM, CDR2 ANQGSEA. The V segment lost 6 bases and the J segment 1 base; nucleotides outside the gene matches: 4.

The chain links TRBV5-1 to TRBJ1-1, with D unclear. The CDR3 totals 14 residues. Between the trimmed V and J ends, which lost 0 bases and 0 bases, there was a span of 6 bases. Per the germline V gene, CDR1 is SGHRS and CDR2 is YFSETQ. CDR3 amino acids: CASSLEYMNTEAFF. DNA for the CDR3: TGCGCCAGCAGCTTGGAATACATGAACACTGAAGCTTTCTTT.

This sequence joins TRBV28 and TRBJ2-3; D is unclear. The CDR3 length is 13 residues. The germline V gene encodes CDR1 MDHEN and CDR2 SYDVKM. The V gene lost 3 bases and the J gene lost 8 bases, with 12 bases spanning the gap. CDR3 sequence (DNA): TGTGCCAGCAGTTTTGGTCGTGGCGGTACGCAGTATTTT. This encodes CASSFGRGGTQYF.

This clone has ten or more counts. This chain links TRBV18 with TRBJ2-2, with 9 positions matching TRBD2. V was clipped by 3 bases and J by 6 bases; unmatched bases: 8. Per germline, CDR1 KGHSH and CDR2 LQKENI. The CDR3 is made up of 16 amino acids. For the CDR3, the DNA is TGTGCCAGCTCACCTCTAGCGGGAAATCGAGCCGGGGAGCTGTTTTTT. Its protein is CASSPLAGNRAGELFF.

The rearrangement uses TRBV11-2 and TRBJ2-7, with unresolved D. V was pared by 2 bases and J by 0 bases, with 17 bases between. Germline V gene sequence: CDR1 SGHAT, CDR2 FQNNGV. The length of the CDR3 is 17 residues. CDR3 residues: CASSLQASTSSSYEQYF. Here the CDR3 DNA reads TGTGCCAGCAGCTTACAAGCTTCGACGTCGAGCTCCTACGAGCAGTACTTC.

The chain has TRBV25-1 and TRBJ2-3; weak D call: TRBD1 (6 bases). The CDR3 has 16 residues. Germline V gives CDR1 MGHDK, CDR2 SYGVNS. V lost 0 bases and J 0 bases, leaving 10 bases between the germline ends. CDR3 sequence: CASSEYTQGSTDTQYF. Here the CDR3 DNA reads TGTGCCAGCAGTGAATATACGCAGGGGAGCACAGATACGCAGTATTTT.

V and J are TRBV28 and TRBJ1-3, with a weak D call TRBD1 (5 bases). The CDR3 consists of 15 residues. CDR1 and CDR2 (germline): MDHEN, SYDVKM. Deletions cut 6 bases from V and 0 bases from J, with 12 bases between. The CDR3 spells CASSSGTYSGNTIYF. In DNA form, the CDR3 reads TGTGCCAGCAGCTCCGGGACGTACTCTGGAAACACCATATATTTT.

This clone was seen only once. A much larger clone is a single base away; this may be a read error. Other DNA variants within this sample encode the same CDR3. The rearrangement links TRBV19 to TRBJ1-2; D gene uncertain. This CDR3 region has 12 residues. Trimming left V 5 bases short and J 2 bases short, with 6 bases between. CDR1 and CDR2 from the germline V gene are LNHDA and SQIVND (reference sequence). CDR3 residues: CASSPANYGYTF. Written as DNA, the CDR3 is TGTGCCAGTAGTCCGGCCAACTATGGCTACACCTTC.

V usage is TRBV15 and J usage is TRBJ1-1, with TRBD1 as a possible D gene (5 bases). The V end was cut by 0 bases, the J end by 1 base, with 24 bases between. Germline V CDR1 and CDR2: LNHNV, YYDKDF (reference sequence). This CDR3 spans 20 amino acids. CDR3 protein: CATSRDRIVARTRTNTEAFF. DNA for the CDR3: TGTGCCACCAGCAGAGATAGGATCGTGGCAAGGACACGCACGAACACTGAAGCTTTCTTT.

This clone appeared a few times. The gene calls are TRBV5-1 and TRBJ2-5, with no clear D. V shed 0 bases and J shed 4 bases, with 16 bases lying between them. This CDR3 is built from 16 residues. The germline V gene has CDR1 SGHRS and CDR2 YFSETQ. CDR3 region: CASSLARYSNRETQYF. Written as DNA, the CDR3 is TGCGCCAGCAGCTTGGCTAGGTACAGTAATAGAGAGACCCAGTACTTC.

This clone was counted a few times. V usage is TRBV28 and J usage is TRBJ2-7; 9 bases map to TRBD2. The CDR3 is 14 residues long. Trimming took 5 bases from V and 0 from J; bases not matched to a gene: 2. CDR1 and CDR2 (germline): MDHEN, SYDVKM. The CDR3 is CASSDSGSSYEQYF. In DNA, the CDR3 is TGTGCCAGCAGTGATAGCGGGAGCTCCTACGAGCAGTACTTC. Combining the CDR3 with reference TRBV28 and TRBJ2-7 gives the whole variable domain DVKVTQSSRYLVKRTGEKVFLECVQDMDHENMFWYRQDPGLGLRLIYFSYDVKMKEKGDIPEGYSVSREKKERFSLILESASTNQTSMYLCASSDSGSSYEQYFGPGTRLTVT.

V gene TRBV4-1 combines with J gene TRBJ2-3; 7 nucleotides align to TRBD2. V gave up 5 bases and J gave up 5 bases; unmatched junction bases: 19. Per germline, CDR1 MGHRA and CDR2 YSYEKL. The CDR3 totals 18 residues. The CDR3 DNA reads as TGCGCCAGCAGCTCCGGCCCAGGACTCGGCGGGAGAGGAGATACGCAGTATTTT. It is translated as CASSSGPGLGGRGDTQYF.

V gene TRBV2 combines with J gene TRBJ2-1, with D possibly TRBD2 on 6 matching bases. This CDR3 has 15 amino acids. V lost 10 bases and J 0 bases, leaving 16 bases between the germline ends. CDR1 and CDR2 (germline): SNHLY, FYNNEI. The CDR3 loop is CATSGGGDSYNEQFF. The CDR3 bases are TGTGCCACTTCCGGGGGAGGAGACTCCTACAATGAGCAGTTCTTC.

This rearrangement joins TRBV7-2 to TRBJ2-3, with TRBD2 matching 11 bases. Germline CDR1 SGHTA, CDR2 FQGNSA. The CDR3 covers 18 residues. V shed 2 bases, J shed 2 bases, and the junction held 9 bases outside the gene matches. The CDR3 sequence is CASSLLAGGRGPTDTQYF. CDR3 DNA sequence: TGTGCCAGCAGCTTACTAGCGGGAGGCCGAGGACCCACAGATACGCAGTATTTT.

V and J are TRBV10-1 and TRBJ1-2; no reliable D call. The CDR3 totals 13 residues. Trimming stripped 5 bases from V and 3 bases from J, with 10 bases between. The germline CDR1 and CDR2 sequences are WNHNN and SYGVQD (reference sequence). The CDR3 nucleotides are TGCGCCAGCAGTCCTGGAACGCACTATGGCTACACCTTC. This gives the protein CASSPGTHYGYTF.

V and J are TRBV2 and TRBJ2-6, with D unresolved. V was shortened by 6 bases and J by 0 bases, with 6 bases between the two germline ends. The CDR3 runs to 14 residues. From germline, CDR1 is SNHLY and CDR2 FYNNEI. The CDR3 bases are TGTGCCAGCAGGGAAAGCTCTGGGGCCAACGTCCTGACTTTC. This sequence encodes CASRESSGANVLTF. The full variable domain, with the rest looked up from reference TRBV2 and TRBJ2-6, is EPEVTQTPSHQVTQMGQEVILRCVPISNHLYFYWYRQILGQKVEFLVSFYNNEISEKSEIFDDQFSVERPDGSNFTLKIRSTKLEDSAMYFCASRESSGANVLTFGAGSRLTVL.

DNA of the CDR3: TGTGCCAGCACAGCGGCTTCTGGGGCCAACGTCCTGACTTTC. Translating gives CASTAASGANVLTF. The chain joins TRBV2 to TRBJ2-6; tentative D call: TRBD2 (5 bases). The germline V gene has CDR1 SNHLY and CDR2 FYNNEI. The CDR3 has 14 amino acids. V was shortened by 7 bases and J by 1 base, with 8 bases between the two germline ends.

V gene TRBV5-6 combines with J gene TRBJ2-6, with D possibly being TRBD1 or TRBD2 (5 bases each). Germline assignment: CDR1 SGHDT and CDR2 YYEEEE. Trimming removed 4 bases at V and 4 bases at J, with 18 bases between. The CDR3 loop spans 17 amino acids. CDR3 loop: CASSLRRWGTGANVLTF. DNA for the CDR3: TGTGCCAGCAGCCTTCGCCGGTGGGGGACCGGGGCCAACGTCCTGACTTTC.

As DNA, the CDR3 is TGTGCCAGCTCACCAGGTATGGTGAACACTGAAGCTTTCTTT. Protein: CASSPGMVNTEAFF. The chain joins TRBV18 to TRBJ1-1, with D hard to call. The CDR3 has 14 residues. The V gene's germline CDR1 is KGHSH and CDR2 LQKENI. The ends were cut back, 2 bases at V and 0 bases at J, with 7 bases in the middle.

The sample holds a few counts of this clone. The V gene is TRBV5-4, the J gene TRBJ2-1; D is possibly TRBD2 (6 bases). Germline CDR1 reads SGHNT; CDR2 reads YYREEE (reference sequence). CDR3 length: 11 amino acids. The V and J ends lost 4 bases and 9 bases respectively, with 8 bases between them. CDR3 nucleotides: TGTGCCAGCAGCAAGGAGGGTGAGCAGTTCTTC. Protein: CASSKEGEQFF.

This clone has at least ten counts. The J gene is TRBJ2-2, the V gene TRBV6-1, with D maybe TRBD2 (6 bases). CDR3 length: 13 amino acids. V was pared by 7 bases and J by 5 bases, with 11 bases between. Germline V CDR1 and CDR2: MNHNS, SASEGT. CDR3 nucleotides: TGTGCCAGCACCCCGGGGGAGACCGGGGAGCTGTTTTTT. Protein product: CASTPGETGELFF.

The chain has TRBV28 and TRBJ2-7; D is unclear. The V and J ends lost 7 bases and 1 base respectively, with 8 bases between them. The CDR3 is made up of 12 amino acids. The V gene's germline CDR1 is MDHEN and CDR2 SYDVKM. The CDR3: CASNRPSYEQYF. DNA for the CDR3: TGTGCCAGCAACCGACCTTCCTACGAGCAGTACTTC.

This chain links TRBV30 with TRBJ2-5, with D perhaps TRBD1 or TRBD2 (5 bases each). Germline CDR1 is GTSNPN and CDR2 is SVGIG (reference sequence). Trimming removed 4 bases from V and 11 bases from J, with 17 bases in between. This CDR3 spans 12 amino acids. The CDR3 reads CAWTLGRDVQYF. CDR3 sequence (DNA): TGTGCCTGGACTCTGGGAAGGGACGTTCAGTACTTC.

The gene calls are TRBV5-4 and TRBJ1-4, with 10 bases fitting TRBD1. Losses at the gene ends were 4 bases for V and 5 bases for J; bases not matched to a gene: 5. CDR1 SGHNT and CDR2 YYREEE come from the germline V gene (reference sequence). This CDR3 contains 15 residues. The CDR3 DNA reads TGTGCCAGCAGCCTCCTGGGACAGGGGAATGAAAAACTGTTTTTT. Its translation: CASSLLGQGNEKLFF.

About this clone: Other DNA sequences of this sample code for an identical CDR3. The chain employs TRBV5-4 and TRBJ1-5; tentatively, D is TRBD1 (6 bases). Germline V gives CDR1 SGHNT, CDR2 YYREEE (reference sequence). V dropped 5 bases and J dropped 1 base, with 10 bases sitting between them. The CDR3 runs 14 residues. The CDR3 DNA reads TGTGCCAGCAGTTCAGACAGGAGCAATCAGCCCCAGCATTTT. Translating it yields CASSSDRSNQPQHF.